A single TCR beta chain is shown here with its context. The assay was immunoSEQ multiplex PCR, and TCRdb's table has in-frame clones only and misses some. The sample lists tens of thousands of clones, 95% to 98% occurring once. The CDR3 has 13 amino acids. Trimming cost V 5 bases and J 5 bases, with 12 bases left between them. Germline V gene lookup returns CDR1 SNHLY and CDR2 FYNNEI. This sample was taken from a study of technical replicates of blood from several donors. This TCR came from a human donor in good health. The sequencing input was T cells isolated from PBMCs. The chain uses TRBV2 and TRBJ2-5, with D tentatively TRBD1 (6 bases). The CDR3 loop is CASSRDIHETQYF. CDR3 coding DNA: TGTGCCAGCAGTAGGGACATTCACGAGACCCAGTACTTC.